This entry lists 6 T cell receptor beta chains sequenced from one sample in a study of T-cell memory formation after mild COVID-19. Each CDR3 protein gets one entry after TCRdb re-called the 5' RACE reads with MiXCR. Among 250,000 to 300,000 distinct CDR3 sequences listed, about 16% were seen once. Sequenced input: PBMCs or a T cell subset sorted from them (not recorded which). The receptors shown here come from a man younger than 35 who had mild COVID-19 (a few samples of this study predate the infection). Cell type and time point are not known.

This clonotype appeared a few times. The gene calls are TRBV7-2 and TRBJ1-1, with TRBD1 matching over 9 bases. The ends lost 2 bases at V and 0 bases at J; junction bases unmatched: 16. The CDR3 extends over 20 amino acids. Germline V gives CDR1 SGHTA, CDR2 FQGNSA. CDR3 coding DNA: TGTGCCAGCAGCTTAAGGGACAGGGCCGAACTAGCACCCATGAACACTGAAGCTTTCTTT. Its protein is CASSLRDRAELAPMNTEAFF.

This chain links TRBV20-1 with TRBJ1-2; D is ambiguous. Trimming removed 0 bases at V and 8 bases at J, with 10 bases between. The germline CDR1 and CDR2 sequences are DFQATT and SNEGSKA (reference sequence). The CDR3 is made up of 12 amino acids. This chain's CDR3 is CSARDRVYGYTF. The CDR3 nucleotides are TGCAGTGCTAGAGATAGGGTCTACGGCTACACCTTC.

This clonotype was counted a few times. The genes are TRBV28 and TRBJ1-2; TRBD1 matches at 9 bases. V was pared by 5 bases and J by 4 bases, with 5 bases of the junction left unmatched. CDR3 size: 14 residues. Germline assignment: CDR1 MDHEN and CDR2 SYDVKM. The CDR3 DNA sequence: TGTGCCAGCAGTGGACAGGGGAGGACCTATGGCTACACCTTC. It encodes CASSGQGRTYGYTF.

V and J are TRBV9 and TRBJ1-2; D is uncertain. Between the trimmed V and J ends, which lost 3 bases and 8 bases, there was a span of 11 bases. This CDR3 is 12 amino acids long. Germline V gene data show CDR1 as SGDLS and CDR2 as YYNGEE. The CDR3 DNA follows: TGTGCCAGCAGCGATTCGGCGACGGGCTACACCTTC. It translates to CASSDSATGYTF.

This clonotype was counted between two and nine times. The chain employs TRBV20-1 and TRBJ1-5; 10 nucleotides align to TRBD1. The CDR3 sequence is 14 residues long. J gave up 7 bases and V 6 bases, and 9 bases lay outside the gene matches. Germline assignment: CDR1 DFQATT and CDR2 SNEGSKA (reference sequence). CDR3 in DNA: TGCAGTGCAAGCGGACAGGGGGGTGGGCAGCCCCAGCATTTT. Translation: CSASGQGGGQPQHF.

This chain joins TRBV15 and TRBJ1-3; possibly TRBD1 for D (5 bases). The CDR3 is made up of 14 amino acids. Trimming took 4 bases from V and 4 from J, leaving 11 bases between them. Germline V gives CDR1 LNHNV, CDR2 YYDKDF (reference sequence). For the CDR3, the DNA is TGTGCCACCAGCACGGGGGACTCCGGAAACACCATATATTTT. Translated, it gives CATSTGDSGNTIYF.